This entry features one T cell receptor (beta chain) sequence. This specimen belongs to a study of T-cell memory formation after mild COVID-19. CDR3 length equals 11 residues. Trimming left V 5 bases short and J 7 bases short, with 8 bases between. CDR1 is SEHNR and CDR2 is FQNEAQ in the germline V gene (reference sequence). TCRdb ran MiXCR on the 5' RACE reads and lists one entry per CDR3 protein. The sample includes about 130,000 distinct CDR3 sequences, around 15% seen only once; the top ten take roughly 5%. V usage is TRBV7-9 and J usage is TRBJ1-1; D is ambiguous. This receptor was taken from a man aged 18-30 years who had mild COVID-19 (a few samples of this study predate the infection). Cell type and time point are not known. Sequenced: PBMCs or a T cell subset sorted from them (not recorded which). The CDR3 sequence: CASSPTVEAFF. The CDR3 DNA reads TGTGCCAGCAGCCCAACAGTTGAAGCTTTCTTT. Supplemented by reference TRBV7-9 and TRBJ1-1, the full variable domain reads DTGVSQNPRHKITKRGQNVTFRCDPISEHNRLYWYRQTLGQGPEFLTYFQNEAQLEKSRLLSDRFSAERPKGSFSTLEIQRTEQGDSAMYLCASSPTVEAFFGQGTRLTVV.